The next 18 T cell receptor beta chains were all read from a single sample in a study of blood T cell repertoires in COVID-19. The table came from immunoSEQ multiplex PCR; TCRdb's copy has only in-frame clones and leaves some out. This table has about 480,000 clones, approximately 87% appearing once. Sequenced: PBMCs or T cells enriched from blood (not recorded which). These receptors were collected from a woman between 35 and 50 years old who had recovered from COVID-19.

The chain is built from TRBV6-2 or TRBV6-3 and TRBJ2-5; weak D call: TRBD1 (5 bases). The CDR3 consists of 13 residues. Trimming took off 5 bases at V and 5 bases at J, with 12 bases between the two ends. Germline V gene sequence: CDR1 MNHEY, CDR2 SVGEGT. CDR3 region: CASSEAGRETQYF. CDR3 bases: TGTGCCAGCAGTGAGGCAGGGCGCGAGACCCAGTACTTC.

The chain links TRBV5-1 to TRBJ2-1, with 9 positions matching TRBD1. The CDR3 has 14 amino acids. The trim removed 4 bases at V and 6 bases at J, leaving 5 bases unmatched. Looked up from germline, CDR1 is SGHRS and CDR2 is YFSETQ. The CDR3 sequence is CASSPGQGGNEQFF. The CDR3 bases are TGCGCCAGCAGCCCGGGACAGGGAGGCAATGAGCAGTTCTTC.

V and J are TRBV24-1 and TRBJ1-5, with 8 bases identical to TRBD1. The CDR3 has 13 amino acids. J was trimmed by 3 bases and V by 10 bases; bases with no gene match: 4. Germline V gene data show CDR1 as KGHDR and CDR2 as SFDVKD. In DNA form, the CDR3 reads TGTGCCACGGGACAGGAAAACAATCAGCCCCAGCATTTT. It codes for CATGQENNQPQHF.

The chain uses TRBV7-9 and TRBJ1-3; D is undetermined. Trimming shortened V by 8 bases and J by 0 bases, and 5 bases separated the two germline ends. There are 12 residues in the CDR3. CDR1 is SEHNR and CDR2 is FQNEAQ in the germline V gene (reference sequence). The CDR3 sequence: CASLSSGNTIYF. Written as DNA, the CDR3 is TGTGCCAGCCTCTCCTCTGGAAACACCATATATTTT.

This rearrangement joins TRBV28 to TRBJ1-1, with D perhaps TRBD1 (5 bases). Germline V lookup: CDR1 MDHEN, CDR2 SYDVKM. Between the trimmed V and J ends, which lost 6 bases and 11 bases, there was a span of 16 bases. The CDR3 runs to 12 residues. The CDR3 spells CASSPTGVIAFF. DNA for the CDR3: TGTGCCAGCAGCCCCACGGGGGTGATTGCTTTCTTT.

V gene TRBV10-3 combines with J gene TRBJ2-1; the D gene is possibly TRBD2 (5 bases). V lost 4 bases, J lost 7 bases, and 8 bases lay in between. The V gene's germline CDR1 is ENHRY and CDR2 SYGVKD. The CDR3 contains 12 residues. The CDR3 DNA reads TGTGCCATCAGTGCTTTAGCGAATGAGCAGTTCTTC. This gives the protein CAISALANEQFF.

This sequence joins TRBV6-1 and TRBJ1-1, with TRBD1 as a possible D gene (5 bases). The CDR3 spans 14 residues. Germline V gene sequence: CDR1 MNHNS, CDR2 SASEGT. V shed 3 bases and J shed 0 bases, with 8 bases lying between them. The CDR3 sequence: CASSEAGLNTEAFF. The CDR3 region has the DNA TGTGCCAGCAGTGAGGCAGGGCTGAACACTGAAGCTTTCTTT.

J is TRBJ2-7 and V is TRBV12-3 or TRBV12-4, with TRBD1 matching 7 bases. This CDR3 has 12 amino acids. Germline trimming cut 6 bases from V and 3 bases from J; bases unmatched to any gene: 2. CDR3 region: CASRYRGYEQYF. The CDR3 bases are TGTGCCAGCAGATACAGGGGCTACGAGCAGTACTTC.

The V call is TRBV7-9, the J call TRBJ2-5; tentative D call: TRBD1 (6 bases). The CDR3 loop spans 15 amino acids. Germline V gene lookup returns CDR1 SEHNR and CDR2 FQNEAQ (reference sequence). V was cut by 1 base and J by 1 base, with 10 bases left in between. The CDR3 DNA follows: TGTGCCAGCAGCTTAGGTGGGACAATCCAAGAGACCCAGTACTTC. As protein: CASSLGGTIQETQYF.

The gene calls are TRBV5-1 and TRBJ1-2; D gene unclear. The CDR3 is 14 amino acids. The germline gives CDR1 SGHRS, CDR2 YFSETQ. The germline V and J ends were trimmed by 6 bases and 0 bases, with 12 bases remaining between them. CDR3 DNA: TGCGCCAGCAAAGAGGAGCCAACTAACTATGGCTACACCTTC. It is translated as CASKEEPTNYGYTF.

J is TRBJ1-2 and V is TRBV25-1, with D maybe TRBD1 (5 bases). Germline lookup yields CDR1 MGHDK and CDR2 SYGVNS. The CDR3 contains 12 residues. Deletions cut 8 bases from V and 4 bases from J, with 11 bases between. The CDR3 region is CASHDSAYGYTF. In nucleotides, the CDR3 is TGTGCCAGCCACGACAGTGCCTATGGCTACACCTTC.

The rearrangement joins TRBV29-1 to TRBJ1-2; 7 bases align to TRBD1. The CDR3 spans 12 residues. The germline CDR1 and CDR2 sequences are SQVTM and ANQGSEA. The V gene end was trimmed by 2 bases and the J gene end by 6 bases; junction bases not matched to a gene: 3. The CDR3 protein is CSVESGQHGYTF. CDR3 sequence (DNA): TGCAGCGTTGAATCGGGACAGCATGGCTACACCTTC.

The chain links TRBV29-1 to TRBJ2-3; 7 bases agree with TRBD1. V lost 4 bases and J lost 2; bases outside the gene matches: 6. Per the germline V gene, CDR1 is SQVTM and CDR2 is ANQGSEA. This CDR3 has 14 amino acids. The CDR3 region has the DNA TGCAGCGTTGTAATAGGGGGCTTCACAGATACGCAGTATTTT. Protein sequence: CSVVIGGFTDTQYF.

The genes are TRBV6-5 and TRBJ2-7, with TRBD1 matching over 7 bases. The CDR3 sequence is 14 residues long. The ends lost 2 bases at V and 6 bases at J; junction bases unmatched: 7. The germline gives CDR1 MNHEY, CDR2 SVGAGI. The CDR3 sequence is CASSYRTGLGEQYF. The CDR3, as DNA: TGTGCCAGCAGTTACAGGACAGGCTTAGGCGAGCAGTACTTC.

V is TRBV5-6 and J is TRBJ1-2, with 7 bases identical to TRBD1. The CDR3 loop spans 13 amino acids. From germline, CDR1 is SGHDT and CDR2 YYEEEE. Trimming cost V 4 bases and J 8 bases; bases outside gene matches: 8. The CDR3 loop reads CASSGDRSSGYTF. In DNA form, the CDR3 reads TGTGCCAGCAGCGGGGACAGATCAAGCGGCTACACCTTC.

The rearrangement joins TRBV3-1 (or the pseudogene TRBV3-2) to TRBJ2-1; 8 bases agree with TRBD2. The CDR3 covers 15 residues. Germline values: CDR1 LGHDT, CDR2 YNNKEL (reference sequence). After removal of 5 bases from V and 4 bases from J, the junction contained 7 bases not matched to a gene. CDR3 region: CASSDSGGGYNEQFF. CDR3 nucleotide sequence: TGTGCCAGCAGCGACTCCGGGGGGGGGTACAATGAGCAGTTCTTC.

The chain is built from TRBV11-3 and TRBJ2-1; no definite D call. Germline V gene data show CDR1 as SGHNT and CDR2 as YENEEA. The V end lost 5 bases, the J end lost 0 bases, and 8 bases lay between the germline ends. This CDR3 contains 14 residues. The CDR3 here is CASSPRSSYNEQFF. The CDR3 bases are TGTGCCAGCAGCCCCCGGAGCTCCTACAATGAGCAGTTCTTC.

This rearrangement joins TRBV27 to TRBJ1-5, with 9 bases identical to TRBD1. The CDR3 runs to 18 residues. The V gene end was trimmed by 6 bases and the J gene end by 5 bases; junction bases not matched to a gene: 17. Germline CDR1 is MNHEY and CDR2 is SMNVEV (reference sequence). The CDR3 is CASSPGIGQGWVDQPQHF. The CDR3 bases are TGTGCCAGCAGCCCCGGAATCGGACAGGGGTGGGTGGATCAGCCCCAGCATTTT.